This entry is about one TCR beta chain. This specimen comes from a study of control samples from healthy donors and cancer patients. Trimming shortened V by 4 bases and J by 3 bases, and 7 bases separated the two germline ends. The length of the CDR3 is 12 residues. The table came from immunoSEQ multiplex PCR; TCRdb's copy has only in-frame clones and leaves some out. The top ten clones hold 2% to 2.5% of a sample with some 120,000 clones, 90% of them seen once. The clonotype originates from a man younger than 30 in good health. Sequenced material: blood. The chain links TRBV23-1 to TRBJ2-7; the D is unclear. TRBV23-1 is an ORF, and what it does is uncertain. DNA for the CDR3: TGCGCCAGCAGTCCTCAGGTCTACGAGCAGTACTTC. Its protein product is CASSPQVYEQYF.